Presented here are 2 T cell receptor beta chains from one specimen sequenced in a study of T cell responses to AZD1222 COVID-19 vaccine. Libraries were prepared by immunoSEQ multiplex PCR; TCRdb keeps only in-frame clonotypes and omits some of them. In the table there are 90,000 to 120,000 clones, 92% of which are singletons. Sequencing used peripheral blood, obtained 28 days after the second AZD1222 dose. These receptors all come from an adult who received the AZD1222 COVID-19 vaccine.

J is TRBJ2-1 and V is TRBV24-1; no reliable D call. Trimming cost V 3 bases and J 8 bases, with 13 bases left between them. Germline assignment: CDR1 KGHDR and CDR2 SFDVKD. This CDR3 is 14 amino acids long. The CDR3 loop reads CATSDGGLSYEQFF. As DNA, the CDR3 is TGTGCCACCAGTGATGGCGGCCTCTCATATGAGCAGTTCTTC.

V usage is TRBV6-2 or TRBV6-3 and J usage is TRBJ2-7, with D perhaps TRBD1 or TRBD2 (6 bases each). Germline loops: CDR1 MNHEY, CDR2 SVGEGT. The length of the CDR3 is 17 residues. V lost 2 bases and J lost 3, with 20 bases in between. As DNA, the CDR3 is TGTGCCAGCAGTTACATTCAGGGGAGGCATTATGGCTACGAGCAGTACTTC. This codes for CASSYIQGRHYGYEQYF.